What follows are 29 T cell receptor beta chains derived from one specimen sequenced in a study of control samples from healthy donors and cancer patients. TCRdb keeps only in-frame clones here, not all; method: immunoSEQ multiplex PCR. The sample holds about 150,000 clones, 90% to 95% seen once. The sample taken for sequencing was blood. Every receptor here comes from a woman between 40 and 50 years old in good health.

This chain uses TRBV7-9 with TRBJ1-4; 11 nucleotides line up with TRBD1. V was clipped by 5 bases and J by 5 bases; unmatched bases: 13. This CDR3 comprises 18 residues. Germline values: CDR1 SEHNR, CDR2 FQNEAQ (reference sequence). The CDR3 DNA sequence: TGTGCCAGCAGCATTAATTCAGGGGACAGGGGGAGAAATGAAAAACTGTTTTTT. The encoded protein is CASSINSGDRGRNEKLFF.

The CDR3 sequence is CSVDVGPSYGYTF. CDR3 DNA sequence: TGCAGCGTCGATGTCGGACCCTCCTATGGCTACACCTTC. J is TRBJ1-2 and V is TRBV29-1, with D hard to call. The CDR3 is 13 residues long. Germline V gene lookup returns CDR1 SQVTM and CDR2 ANQGSEA. The ends were cut back, 6 bases at V and 4 bases at J, with 15 bases in the middle.

The sample holds one count of this clone. V is TRBV3-1 (or the pseudogene TRBV3-2) and J is TRBJ2-3; 8 bases agree with TRBD2. Germline CDR1 is LGHDT and CDR2 is YNNKEL (reference sequence). The CDR3 totals 18 residues. V dropped 1 base and J dropped 3; count of bases not matched to a gene: 12. The CDR3 DNA is TGTGCCAGCAGCCAAGTCCGGGGCGGCCTAGCGGGTACAGATACGCAGTATTTT. As protein: CASSQVRGGLAGTDTQYF.

The chain has TRBV10-3 and TRBJ2-1, with 10 bases that match TRBD2. V trimming: 2 bases; J trimming: 8 bases; junction bases outside the gene matches: 12. This CDR3 contains 17 residues. The V gene's germline CDR1 is ENHRY and CDR2 SYGVKD. DNA for the CDR3: TGTGCCATCAGTGAGACTAGGACAAGCGGGAGGGCCTATGAGCAGTTCTTC. The encoded protein is CAISETRTSGRAYEQFF.

The chain uses TRBV18 and TRBJ2-5, with D possibly matching TRBD1 (6 bases). The V gene's germline CDR1 is KGHSH and CDR2 LQKENI. The V and J ends lost 6 bases and 1 base respectively, with 18 bases between them. There are 16 residues in the CDR3. CDR3 DNA: TGTGCCAGCTCTAACTCCCGGGGACATCTCCAAGAGACCCAGTACTTC. Its translation is CASSNSRGHLQETQYF.

This rearrangement joins TRBV6-1 to TRBJ1-6; D perhaps matches TRBD1 (5 bases). The CDR3 runs to 16 residues. V lost 4 bases to trimming and J lost 10 bases, with 20 bases between them. Germline V CDR1 and CDR2: MNHNS, SASEGT. As DNA, the CDR3 is TGTGCCAGCAGTGTTCATAGGGACCCGCGCGGGTCACCCCTCCACTTT. Its protein is CASSVHRDPRGSPLHF.

The CDR3 region has the DNA TGTGCCAGCAGCTTATACGGGTTCCGACAGCCCCAGCATTTT. Translation gives CASSLYGFRQPQHF. The chain carries TRBV5-6 and TRBJ1-5, with D unresolved. The CDR3 loop spans 14 amino acids. V lost 2 bases and J lost 7, with 13 bases in between. CDR1 and CDR2 from the germline V gene are SGHDT and YYEEEE.

The J gene is TRBJ1-3, the V gene TRBV5-1; D may be TRBD1 (6 bases). V lost 0 bases, J lost 4 bases, and 8 bases lay in between. The CDR3 totals 14 residues. Germline V gene data show CDR1 as SGHRS and CDR2 as YFSETQ. The CDR3 loop is CASSLGQGGNTIYF. The CDR3 coding sequence is TGCGCCAGCAGCTTGGGGCAGGGGGGAAACACCATATATTTT.

The chain employs TRBV7-9 and TRBJ1-5, with TRBD1 matching 9 bases. Per germline, CDR1 SEHNR and CDR2 FQNEAQ (reference sequence). The CDR3 sequence is 14 residues long. Trimming took 6 bases from V and 7 from J; bases not matched to a gene: 7. This chain's CDR3 is CASRGGQGGQPQHF. The CDR3 DNA sequence: TGTGCCAGCAGGGGGGGACAGGGAGGACAGCCCCAGCATTTT.

The chain couples TRBV10-3 to TRBJ1-4; 9 nucleotides align to TRBD1. CDR3 length: 17 amino acids. J gave up 1 base and V 2 bases, and 5 bases lay outside the gene matches. Germline V CDR1 and CDR2: ENHRY, SYGVKD. CDR3 residues: CAISERQGQGTNEKLFF. Written as DNA, the CDR3 is TGTGCCATCAGTGAGAGACAGGGACAGGGAACTAATGAAAAACTGTTTTTT.

The chain has TRBV6-5 and TRBJ2-3, with 7 bases fitting TRBD2. The CDR3 contains 16 residues. The germline V gene has CDR1 MNHEY and CDR2 SVGAGI. Trimming removed 0 bases from V and 6 bases from J; junction bases left unmatched: 9. CDR3 region: CASSYSKRGAFDTQYF. DNA for the CDR3: TGTGCCAGCAGTTACTCGAAGCGGGGTGCGTTCGATACGCAGTATTTT.

V is TRBV2 and J is TRBJ2-1; 9 positions match TRBD1. The CDR3 spans 15 residues. Germline CDR1 reads SNHLY; CDR2 reads FYNNEI. V shed 3 bases, J shed 4 bases, and the junction held 4 bases outside the gene matches. The DNA for the CDR3 is TGTGCCAGCAGTGAGTCGGGACAGGGTTACAATGAGCAGTTCTTC. Encoded protein: CASSESGQGYNEQFF.

The genes are TRBV6-6 and TRBJ1-5; the D is unclear. Germline CDR1 and CDR2: MNHNY and SVGAGI (reference sequence). The CDR3 contains 16 residues. V was trimmed by 2 bases and J by 4 bases, leaving 15 bases between them. CDR3 DNA: TGTGCCAGCAGTTACGGTGTTTCGAGATCGAATCAGCCCCAGCATTTT. Translated: CASSYGVSRSNQPQHF.

This chain links TRBV30 with TRBJ1-1, with D tentatively TRBD1 (5 bases). CDR1 GTSNPN and CDR2 SVGIG come from the germline V gene (reference sequence). V lost 0 bases and J lost 6, with 14 bases in between. CDR3 length: 14 residues. The CDR3: CAWSVWGREAEAFF. In nucleotides, the CDR3 is TGTGCCTGGAGTGTATGGGGCAGGGAGGCTGAAGCTTTCTTT.

V gene TRBV19 combines with J gene TRBJ2-3; possible D gene TRBD1, 6 bases. CDR3 length: 13 residues. Per germline, CDR1 LNHDA and CDR2 SQIVND (reference sequence). The V gene lost 6 bases and the J gene lost 5 bases, with 12 bases spanning the gap. Here the CDR3 reads CASSQTGGDTQYF. The DNA for the CDR3 is TGTGCCAGTAGCCAGACAGGAGGAGATACGCAGTATTTT.

The chain links TRBV25-1 to TRBJ1-1; D possibly corresponds to TRBD1 (5 bases). Germline V gene lookup returns CDR1 MGHDK and CDR2 SYGVNS. The CDR3 contains 14 residues. The V gene lost 6 bases and the J gene lost 0 bases, with 11 bases spanning the gap. The CDR3 coding sequence is TGTGCCAGCAGCCCCTTGGGGCTGAACACTGAAGCTTTCTTT. Its translation is CASSPLGLNTEAFF.

This chain's CDR3 is CASSERGNEAFF. CDR3 sequence (DNA): TGTGCCAGCAGTGAGCGGGGGAATGAAGCTTTCTTT. This sequence joins TRBV6-1 and TRBJ1-1, with D possibly being TRBD1 (5 bases). The ends were cut back, 3 bases at V and 7 bases at J, with 9 bases in the middle. CDR3 length equals 12 residues. Germline V gene sequence: CDR1 MNHNS, CDR2 SASEGT.

The chain is built from TRBV13 and TRBJ1-3, with TRBD1 matching over 8 bases. The V segment lost 2 bases and the J segment 8 bases; nucleotides outside the gene matches: 8. In germline, CDR1 is PRHDT, CDR2 FYEKMQ (reference sequence). The CDR3 spans 15 residues. Here the CDR3 DNA reads TGTGCCAGCAGCTTATGGGCAGGGGGCTTGGACACCATATATTTT. This codes for CASSLWAGGLDTIYF.

This rearrangement joins TRBV11-2 to TRBJ1-5, with TRBD1 matching 9 bases. This CDR3 region has 15 residues. Germline CDR1 reads SGHAT; CDR2 reads FQNNGV. The J segment lost 7 bases and the V segment lost 4 bases, leaving 8 bases of the junction unmatched. The CDR3 protein is CASSWGQGKDQPQHF. CDR3 nucleotides: TGTGCCAGCAGCTGGGGACAGGGAAAGGACCAGCCCCAGCATTTT.

This clone was observed a handful of times. The chain is built from TRBV9 and TRBJ2-1; D unresolved. Deletions cut 3 bases from V and 4 bases from J, with 17 bases between. This CDR3 is 16 amino acids long. Per germline, CDR1 SGDLS and CDR2 YYNGEE. The chain's CDR3 is CASSADFPTGYNEQFF. The DNA of the CDR3 is TGTGCCAGCAGCGCAGATTTCCCGACTGGGTACAATGAGCAGTTCTTC.

V gene TRBV10-3 combines with J gene TRBJ1-3; D remains ambiguous. CDR1 ENHRY and CDR2 SYGVKD come from the germline V gene. This CDR3 has 14 amino acids. The V gene lost 4 bases and the J gene lost 2 bases, with 9 bases spanning the gap. The CDR3 coding sequence is TGTGCCATCAGTGGGGGTAGACCTGGAAACACCATATATTTT. Its protein is CAISGGRPGNTIYF.

The chain employs TRBV9 and TRBJ2-5, with TRBD2 matching 11 bases. The CDR3 runs 15 residues. Germline V gene sequence: CDR1 SGDLS, CDR2 YYNGEE. V shed 2 bases, J shed 5 bases, and the junction held 5 bases outside the gene matches. Here the CDR3 DNA reads TGTGCCAGCAGCGTCTCTAGCGGGGGGCGGGAGACCCAGTACTTC. This sequence encodes CASSVSSGGRETQYF.

The chain couples TRBV7-9 to TRBJ2-5; D ambiguous. The V end was cut by 6 bases, the J end by 4 bases, with 12 bases between. Germline V gives CDR1 SEHNR, CDR2 FQNEAQ (reference sequence). The CDR3 runs to 13 residues. Here the CDR3 reads CASSLRLVETQYF. The CDR3 DNA sequence: TGTGCCAGCAGTCTCCGACTGGTAGAGACCCAGTACTTC.

The rearrangement uses TRBV20-1 and TRBJ1-2, with a tentative D call TRBD1 (5 bases). V lost 3 bases and J 8 bases, leaving 19 bases between the germline ends. Germline CDR1 DFQATT, CDR2 SNEGSKA (reference sequence). The CDR3 has 14 residues. Written as DNA, the CDR3 is TGCAGTGCTAGTATCCAGGGCTCTTGGTCAGGCTACACCTTC. Its protein product is CSASIQGSWSGYTF.

The V and J genes are TRBV7-2 and TRBJ1-4; perhaps TRBD1 as D (6 bases). CDR3 length equals 16 residues. Between the trimmed V and J ends, which lost 1 base and 2 bases, there was a span of 11 bases. The germline CDR1 and CDR2 sequences are SGHTA and FQGNSA. This chain's CDR3 is CASSLVLGGTNEKLFF. CDR3 sequence (DNA): TGTGCCAGCAGCTTAGTACTTGGGGGCACTAATGAAAAACTGTTTTTT.

The chain recombines TRBV18 with TRBJ2-3; possibly TRBD1 or TRBD2 for D (5 bases each). CDR1 and CDR2 (germline): KGHSH, LQKENI. The CDR3 extends over 15 amino acids. V was shortened by 3 bases and J by 2 bases, with 12 bases between the two germline ends. The CDR3 here is CASSPEGPTTDTQYF. The CDR3, as DNA: TGTGCCAGCTCACCCGAGGGGCCGACCACAGATACGCAGTATTTT.

The chain recombines TRBV5-1 with TRBJ2-4, with a weak D call TRBD1 (6 bases). V was trimmed by 0 bases and J by 4 bases, leaving 14 bases between them. Germline V lookup: CDR1 SGHRS, CDR2 YFSETQ. The CDR3 length is 16 residues. CDR3 loop: CASSLDSLGQKNIQYF. In DNA, the CDR3 is TGCGCCAGCAGCTTGGACTCCCTCGGACAGAAAAACATTCAGTACTTC.

This clone occurred once. J is TRBJ1-2 and V is TRBV7-8; D gene uncertain. Germline CDR1 and CDR2: SGHVS and FQNEAQ. This CDR3 has 10 amino acids. V was cut by 5 bases and J by 14 bases, with 12 bases left in between. CDR3 residues: CASSLTGGTF. CDR3 in DNA: TGTGCCAGCAGCCTGACTGGTGGAACCTTC. Full variable domain (outside the CDR3, taken from reference TRBV7-8 and TRBJ1-2): GAGVSQSPRYKVAKRGQDVALRCDPISGHVSLFWYQQALGQGPEFLTYFQNEAQLDKSGLPSDRFFAERPEGSVSTLKIQRTQQEDSAVYLCASSLTGGTFGSGTRLTVV.

The chain couples TRBV29-1 to TRBJ2-2, with 10 bases identical to TRBD1. The germline gives CDR1 SQVTM, CDR2 ANQGSEA. J gave up 2 bases and V 1 base, and 7 bases lay outside the gene matches. The CDR3 is 17 residues long. The CDR3 spells CSVEGWGQGINTGELFF. The CDR3 nucleotides are TGCAGCGTTGAAGGATGGGGACAGGGGATCAACACCGGGGAGCTGTTTTTT.